The 10 T cell receptor beta chains in this list originate from one sample, sequenced in a study of lymphopenia after photon versus proton radiotherapy. Assay used: immunoSEQ multiplex PCR; TCRdb lists only in-frame clones, some missing. The table records tens of thousands of clones, around four fifths of them present only once. This sample comprised peripheral blood, obtained from a patient treated with proton-based radiotherapy. These receptors came from a man aged 55 to 70 with pancreatic cancer.

This chain's CDR3 is CAWREMGQGNQPQHF. The CDR3, as DNA: TGTGCCTGGAGAGAAATGGGACAGGGCAATCAGCCCCAGCATTTT. The V gene is TRBV30, the J gene TRBJ1-5; TRBD1 matches at 8 bases. Germline CDR1 GTSNPN, CDR2 SVGIG (reference sequence). There are 15 residues in the CDR3. V lost 3 bases to trimming and J lost 2 bases; unmatched junction nucleotides: 6.

V usage is TRBV12-2 and J usage is TRBJ2-7. TRBV12-2 is classified as a pseudogene. The CDR3 contains 18 residues. This CDR3 is CASRLGIKVRNFHYEQYF. The CDR3 coding sequence is TGTGCAAGTCGCTTAGGCATAAAGGTCAGAAATTTTCATTACGAGCAGTACTTC.

The V call is TRBV5-4, the J call TRBJ2-3; 8 bases are shared with TRBD2. This CDR3 is 14 amino acids long. The germline V gene has CDR1 SGHNT and CDR2 YYREEE (reference sequence). V gave up 4 bases and J gave up 6 bases; unmatched junction bases: 7. CDR3 sequence reads: CASSPERETDTQYF. The CDR3 coding sequence is TGTGCCAGCAGCCCCGAGCGGGAGACGGATACGCAGTATTTT.

The chain recombines TRBV7-9 with TRBJ2-1, with TRBD2 matching 9 bases. Germline trimming cut 2 bases from V and 10 bases from J; bases unmatched to any gene: 12. This CDR3 contains 16 residues. Germline lookup yields CDR1 SEHNR and CDR2 FQNEAQ (reference sequence). The CDR3 loop is CASSLSISGGYREQFF. As DNA, the CDR3 is TGTGCCAGCAGCTTATCAATTAGCGGGGGTTATCGGGAGCAGTTCTTC.

The chain uses TRBV28 and TRBJ1-3; 7 nucleotides match TRBD1. The junction had 8 bases not matched to a gene; V was cut back by 7 bases and J by 2 bases. The CDR3 has 15 residues. Looked up from germline, CDR1 is MDHEN and CDR2 is SYDVKM. The CDR3 bases are TGTGCCAGCAAAACAGGGGTCTTACCTGGAAACACCATATATTTT. It translates to CASKTGVLPGNTIYF.

This clone was observed a handful of times. The chain uses TRBV11-2 and TRBJ1-2; 8 positions agree with TRBD1. V lost 5 bases to trimming and J lost 5 bases; unmatched junction nucleotides: 1. CDR3 length: 12 residues. The germline CDR1 and CDR2 sequences are SGHAT and FQNNGV. CDR3 loop: CASSQGAYGYTF. The CDR3 DNA sequence: TGTGCCAGCAGCCAGGGGGCGTATGGCTACACCTTC.

This clone was observed a few times. CDR3 nucleotide sequence: TGTGCCAGTACCGACCAATTCGGGAGGGATCGGGCTAACTATGGCTACACCTTC. Residues: CASTDQFGRDRANYGYTF. The chain couples TRBV19 to TRBJ1-2; no reliable D call. CDR1 and CDR2 from the germline V gene are LNHDA and SQIVND (reference sequence). The CDR3 covers 18 residues. V was clipped by 7 bases and J by 0 bases, with 24 bases between them.

The V call is TRBV7-3, the J call TRBJ1-3; D is ambiguous. CDR1 SGHTA and CDR2 FQGTGA come from the germline V gene. The CDR3 loop spans 18 amino acids. The V end was cut by 5 bases, the J end by 0 bases, with 20 bases between. The CDR3 region has the DNA TGTGCCAGCAGCCGGAGGGTCACCCATGTACCCTCTGGAAACACCATATATTTT. As protein: CASSRRVTHVPSGNTIYF.

This clone was picked up one time. The CDR3 bases are TGTGCCAGCAGCTTGGAGTCGCAGGGGCCCTACAATGAGCAGTTCTTC. Its translation: CASSLESQGPYNEQFF. The chain has TRBV5-4 and TRBJ2-1; possibly TRBD1 for D (6 bases). V lost 0 bases to trimming and J lost 2 bases, with 12 bases between them. The CDR3 covers 16 residues. Germline V CDR1 and CDR2: SGHNT, YYREEE (reference sequence).

With regard to this clone: Other DNA sequences in this sample translate to the same CDR3. The chain is built from TRBV19 and TRBJ2-6; D may be TRBD1 (6 bases). Trimming took 3 bases from V and 0 from J, leaving 6 bases between them. CDR3 length: 15 amino acids. CDR1 is LNHDA, CDR2 SQIVND, per germline (reference sequence). CDR3: CASSIRGSGANVLTF. CDR3 in DNA: TGTGCCAGTAGTATCAGGGGCTCTGGGGCCAACGTCCTGACTTTC.